The 23 T cell receptor beta chains reported below all come from one sample, sequenced in a study of CD8 T cells in ankylosing spondylitis. For these receptors, no antigen is known. Each CDR3 protein gets one entry after TCRdb re-called the 5' RACE reads with MiXCR. The sample consists of under 850,000 distinct CDR3 sequences, under 20% of them appearing once. Study-wide results and limits: A TCR beta motif of 7 or 8 highly homologous variants appeared characteristic of ankylosing spondylitis blood.

The sequencing input was blood, either unsorted or a sorted T cell fraction (not recorded which). These receptors were taken from a male donor with ankylosing spondylitis.

This chain links TRBV7-2 with TRBJ2-1, with D perhaps matching TRBD2 (6 bases). The CDR3 consists of 15 residues. From germline, CDR1 is SGHTA and CDR2 FQGNSA. Trimming left V 3 bases short and J 8 bases short, with 17 bases between. The CDR3 region is CASSFLPGEVHEQFF. CDR3 DNA: TGTGCCAGCAGCTTCTTGCCGGGGGAAGTCCATGAGCAGTTCTTC.

This clonotype came up a few times. The V call is TRBV7-9, the J call TRBJ2-1; D ambiguous. Per the germline V gene, CDR1 is SEHNR and CDR2 is FQNEAQ (reference sequence). The CDR3 sequence is 15 residues long. Trimming took 5 bases from V and 5 from J, leaving 16 bases between them. CDR3 sequence reads: CASSEGFPGDNEQFF. DNA for the CDR3: TGTGCCAGCAGCGAAGGGTTTCCTGGAGACAATGAGCAGTTCTTC.

J is TRBJ2-1 and V is TRBV7-8; 11 bases fit TRBD1. This CDR3 has 17 residues. V trimming: 5 bases; J trimming: 1 base; junction bases outside the gene matches: 7. Germline V gene sequence: CDR1 SGHVS, CDR2 FQNEAQ. CDR3 in amino acids: CASSNRGTGGSYNEQFF. The DNA of the CDR3 is TGTGCCAGCAGCAACCGCGGGACAGGGGGATCCTACAATGAGCAGTTCTTC.

This sequence joins TRBV12-3 or TRBV12-4 and TRBJ2-7; D tentatively fits TRBD1 or TRBD2 (5 bases each). This CDR3 is 12 amino acids long. Trimming removed 8 bases at V and 0 bases at J, with 8 bases between. The CDR3 DNA follows: TGTGCCAGCGGGGGAAGCTCCTACGAGCAGTACTTC. Protein sequence: CASGGSSYEQYF.

This chain uses TRBV6-2 or TRBV6-3 with TRBJ2-1; 9 positions agree with TRBD1. This CDR3 spans 18 amino acids. CDR1 and CDR2 (germline): MNHEY, SVGEGT. V was pared by 6 bases and J by 7 bases, with 19 bases of the junction left unmatched. DNA for the CDR3: TGTGCCAGCAGCTCAGACAGGGGGGTCATGCTAGCGCGGAATGAGCAGTTCTTC. This codes for CASSSDRGVMLARNEQFF.

This clonotype was counted ten times or more. V gene TRBV6-1 combines with J gene TRBJ1-4; D might be TRBD1 (5 bases). Deletions cut 7 bases from V and 5 bases from J, with 14 bases between. The V gene's germline CDR1 is MNHNS and CDR2 SASEGT. The CDR3 runs 14 residues. The CDR3 spells CASTLDIRNEKLFF. For the CDR3, the DNA is TGTGCCAGCACCTTGGACATCCGAAATGAAAAACTGTTTTTT.

V gene TRBV6-2 or TRBV6-3 combines with J gene TRBJ1-1; D is ambiguous. This CDR3 has 13 residues. Deletions cut 1 base from V and 2 bases from J, with 5 bases between. Germline V gene sequence: CDR1 MNHEY, CDR2 SVGEGT. The CDR3 sequence: CASSYWVNTEAFF. In nucleotides, the CDR3 is TGTGCCAGCAGTTACTGGGTAAACACTGAAGCTTTCTTT.

Many counts were recorded for this clonotype. This chain connects TRBV5-1 to TRBJ1-5; no firm D call. There are 15 residues in the CDR3. V was shortened by 0 bases and J by 0 bases, with 7 bases between the two germline ends. Per germline, CDR1 SGHRS and CDR2 YFSETQ. This CDR3 is CASSLDGYSNQPQHF. For the CDR3, the DNA is TGCGCCAGCAGCTTGGACGGATATAGCAATCAGCCCCAGCATTTT. Filled out from reference TRBV5-1 and TRBJ1-5, the complete variable domain reads KAGVTQTPRYLIKTRGQQVTLSCSPISGHRSVSWYQQTPGQGLQFLFEYFSETQRNKGNFPGRFSGRQFSNSRSEMNVSTLELGDSALYLCASSLDGYSNQPQHFGDGTRLSIL.

Remarks on this clonotype: At one end, the junction sequence differs from germline, possibly due to a read error. This chain links TRBV7-9 with TRBJ2-1; unclear D gene. The CDR3 totals 15 residues. The germline gives CDR1 SEHNR, CDR2 FQNEAQ (reference sequence). The CDR3 nucleotides read TGTGCCAGCAGCTCTGGGATCCCCAATCACAATGATCAGTTCTTC. As protein: CASSSGIPNHNDQFF.

This chain links TRBV5-1 with TRBJ2-7, with TRBD1 matching over 8 bases. Trimming at V came to 0 bases and at J to 3 bases, leaving 5 bases not matched to a gene. Germline lookup yields CDR1 SGHRS and CDR2 YFSETQ. This CDR3 has 15 amino acids. In nucleotides, the CDR3 is TGCGCCAGCAGCTTGGAGGTTACAGGGGGCTACGAGCAGTACTTC. Its translation is CASSLEVTGGYEQYF.

The chain combines TRBV20-1 with TRBJ1-5, with 7 bases fitting TRBD1. The CDR3 runs 17 residues. Losses at the gene ends were 5 bases for V and 5 bases for J; bases not matched to a gene: 18. Per germline, CDR1 DFQATT and CDR2 SNEGSKA (reference sequence). For the CDR3, the DNA is TGCAGTGCTCTAGCCCCCTCCCGACAGGGCGTATATCAGCCCCAGCATTTT. It codes for CSALAPSRQGVYQPQHF.

The gene calls are TRBV10-3 and TRBJ1-3; maybe TRBD1 (5 bases). The CDR3 sequence is 14 residues long. V was trimmed by 3 bases and J by 4 bases, leaving 10 bases between them. Germline loops: CDR1 ENHRY, CDR2 SYGVKD. The chain's CDR3 is CAISDFQGGNTIYF. For the CDR3, the DNA is TGTGCCATCAGTGATTTTCAGGGAGGAAACACCATATATTTT.

This clonotype is a singleton in its sample. V gene TRBV11-2 combines with J gene TRBJ2-5; no clear D gene. Trimming left V 0 bases short and J 7 bases short, with 9 bases between. The V gene's germline CDR1 is SGHAT and CDR2 FQNNGV. This CDR3 is 13 amino acids long. CDR3 sequence: CASSLDTHGTQYF. The CDR3 DNA reads as TGTGCCAGCAGCTTAGACACGCACGGGACCCAGTACTTC. The whole variable domain, filled in from reference TRBV11-2 and TRBJ2-5, reads EAGVAQSPRYKIIEKRQSVAFWCNPISGHATLYWYQQILGQGPKLLIQFQNNGVVDDSQLPKDRFSAERLKGVDSTLKIQPAKLEDSAVYLCASSLDTHGTQYFGPGTRLLVL.

The chain joins TRBV10-3 to TRBJ2-7, with TRBD1 matching 7 bases. V gave up 3 bases and J gave up 6 bases; unmatched junction bases: 8. The CDR3 is made up of 14 amino acids. CDR1 and CDR2 from the germline V gene are ENHRY and SYGVKD. CDR3 coding DNA: TGTGCCATCAGTGATTCGGGACAGTCCCCCGAGCAGTACTTC. Translation gives CAISDSGQSPEQYF.

This clonotype was seen a few times. The chain combines TRBV7-7 with TRBJ2-5; D ambiguous. V lost 5 bases to trimming and J lost 2 bases, with 15 bases between them. Per germline, CDR1 SSHAT and CDR2 FNYEAQ (reference sequence). The CDR3 has 15 amino acids. The CDR3 coding sequence is TGTGCCAGCAGCGGGCACATAGGATCACAAGAGACCCAGTACTTC. Translating it yields CASSGHIGSQETQYF.

The V gene is TRBV12-3 or TRBV12-4, the J gene TRBJ1-2; D gene unclear. CDR3 size: 12 residues. V was cut by 5 bases and J by 4 bases, with 8 bases left in between. CDR3 region: CASSKEGYGYTF. The CDR3 DNA reads TGTGCCAGCAGTAAAGAGGGCTATGGCTACACCTTC.

This clonotype appeared many times. This chain joins TRBV4-1 and TRBJ2-3; 7 bases match TRBD2. Trimming cost V 6 bases and J 0 bases; bases outside gene matches: 12. Germline V gene data show CDR1 as MGHRA and CDR2 as YSYEKL. This CDR3 is 17 amino acids long. CDR3 DNA: TGCGCCAGCAGTATTGACGGCGGGAGCGGGAGCACAGATACGCAGTATTTT. It is translated as CASSIDGGSGSTDTQYF.

The rearrangement uses TRBV6-4 and TRBJ1-1, with D tentatively TRBD1 (6 bases). The CDR3 has 13 amino acids. Per the germline V gene, CDR1 is MRHNA and CDR2 is SNTAGT. V was shortened by 10 bases and J by 4 bases, with 16 bases between the two germline ends. CDR3 protein: CAIQQGEGTEAFF. In DNA form, the CDR3 reads TGTGCCATACAACAGGGTGAAGGCACTGAAGCTTTCTTT.

V gene TRBV12-3 or TRBV12-4 combines with J gene TRBJ1-6; D is unclear. CDR3 length: 15 amino acids. V lost 3 bases to trimming and J lost 13 bases, with 19 bases between them. CDR3 in amino acids: CASSFTSPGTGPLHF. The CDR3 nucleotides read TGTGCCAGCAGTTTCACTAGTCCGGGAACTGGCCCCCTCCACTTT.

This clonotype was counted a few times. V usage is TRBV5-1 and J usage is TRBJ1-2; tentative D call: TRBD1 (5 bases). Germline V gene sequence: CDR1 SGHRS, CDR2 YFSETQ. The CDR3 contains 11 residues. Trimming removed 1 base at V and 11 bases at J, with 9 bases between. The CDR3: CASSLQGRYTF. CDR3 sequence (DNA): TGCGCCAGCAGCTTGCAGGGAAGGTACACCTTC. The variable domain in full, with the rest retrieved from reference TRBV5-1 and TRBJ1-2, is KAGVTQTPRYLIKTRGQQVTLSCSPISGHRSVSWYQQTPGQGLQFLFEYFSETQRNKGNFPGRFSGRQFSNSRSEMNVSTLELGDSALYLCASSLQGRYTFGSGTRLTVV.

V gene TRBV5-1 combines with J gene TRBJ2-7; tentative D call: TRBD2 (6 bases). Trimming left V 0 bases short and J 6 bases short, with 10 bases between. Per germline, CDR1 SGHRS and CDR2 YFSETQ. The CDR3 extends over 13 amino acids. CDR3 bases: TGCGCCAGCAGCTTGGGCGGGGTACCCGAGCAGTACTTC. Encoded protein: CASSLGGVPEQYF.

This clonotype turned up a few times. This chain links TRBV5-1 with TRBJ2-5, with 7 bases identical to TRBD2. The germline gives CDR1 SGHRS, CDR2 YFSETQ. CDR3 length: 15 residues. With 2 bases clipped from V and 1 base from J, the junction kept 5 bases outside the gene matches. The CDR3 protein is CASSFAPGGQETQYF. In DNA form, the CDR3 reads TGCGCCAGCAGCTTCGCCCCGGGGGGCCAAGAGACCCAGTACTTC.

The chain employs TRBV6-1 and TRBJ2-1, with 8 bases that match TRBD2. The germline CDR1 and CDR2 sequences are MNHNS and SASEGT. The V gene end was trimmed by 6 bases and the J gene end by 2 bases; junction bases not matched to a gene: 3. The CDR3 is 14 residues long. The CDR3 is CASSNSGAYNEQFF. CDR3 nucleotides: TGTGCCAGCAGCAATAGCGGGGCCTACAATGAGCAGTTCTTC.